This record looks at one TCR beta chain sequence and its context. TCRdb reanalysed the 5' RACE reads using MiXCR and keeps one entry per CDR3 protein. The sample has roughly 180,000 distinct CDR3 sequences; 15% to 20% are singletons. This record comes from a study of T-cell memory formation after mild COVID-19. The length of the CDR3 is 15 residues. V lost 5 bases, J lost 5 bases, and 8 bases stayed unmatched. Germline loops: CDR1 SNHLY, CDR2 FYNNEI. The sequence derives from a man aged 18-30 years who had mild COVID-19 (a few samples of this study predate the infection). Cell type and time point are not known. The rearrangement joins TRBV2 to TRBJ2-5; the match to TRBD1 covers 10 bases. Material for sequencing was PBMCs or a T cell subset sorted from them (not recorded which). This CDR3 is CASSSRQGARETQYF. As DNA, the CDR3 is TGTGCCAGCAGTTCTCGACAGGGGGCGCGTGAGACCCAGTACTTC.